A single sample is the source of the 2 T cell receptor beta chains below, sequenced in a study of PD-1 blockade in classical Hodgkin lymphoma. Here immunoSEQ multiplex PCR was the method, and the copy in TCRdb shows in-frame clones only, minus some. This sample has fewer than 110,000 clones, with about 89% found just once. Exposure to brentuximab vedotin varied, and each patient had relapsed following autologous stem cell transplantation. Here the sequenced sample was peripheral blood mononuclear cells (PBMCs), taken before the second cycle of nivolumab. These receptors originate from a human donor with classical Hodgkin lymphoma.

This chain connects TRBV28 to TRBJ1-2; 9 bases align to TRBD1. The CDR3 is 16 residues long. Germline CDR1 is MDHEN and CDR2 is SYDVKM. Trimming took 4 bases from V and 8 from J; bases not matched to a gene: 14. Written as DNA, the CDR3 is TGTGCCAGCAGTTCCCCCGGTGGGGACAGGGCGCACGGCTACACCTTC. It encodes CASSSPGGDRAHGYTF.

This chain's CDR3 is CASRGLQVGELFF. The DNA of the CDR3 is TGCGCCAGCAGGGGACTTCAGGTCGGGGAGCTGTTTTTT. The V call is TRBV10-2, the J call TRBJ2-2; D possibly corresponds to TRBD2 (6 bases). The CDR3 spans 13 residues. The V end was cut by 6 bases, the J end by 7 bases, with 12 bases between. Germline lookup yields CDR1 WSHSY and CDR2 SAAADI.